This T cell receptor (beta chain) was identified in a study of molecular identifiers for immune sequencing clone quantification. The sorting of naive CD8 T cells used the CD8+CD4-CCR7+CD45RA+ phenotype. Per the germline V gene, CDR1 is SGHRS and CDR2 is YFSETQ. This CDR3 is built from 14 residues. Study findings and constraints: For effector cells, clones above 20 RNA copies held over 98% of molecules; for naive cells, under 1%.

Worth noting for this clonotype: The antigen is unknown. Just one base apart from a much larger clone, this may be a read error.

TCRdb passed the PCR reads through MiXCR, listing each CDR3 protein once. Of 60,000 to 70,000 distinct CDR3 sequences in the sample, about a sixth were seen once. The source material was naive CD8+ T cells from blood, with Jurkat cell RNA spiked in. Subset indicated: FACS-sorted CD8+CD4-CCR7+CD45RA+ naive T cells. V and J are TRBV5-1 and TRBJ2-7, with 8 bases that match TRBD1. This receptor was taken from a human donor in good health. Some libraries in this study had Jurkat cell RNA spiked in. In DNA, the CDR3 is TGCGCCAGCAGCTCACGGACAGGGCGGGACGAGCAGTGCTTC. It codes for CASSSRTGRDEQCF.